What follows are 11 T cell receptor beta chains derived from one specimen sequenced in a study of T cells in tumors after PD-1 blockade. The assay was immunoSEQ multiplex PCR, and TCRdb's table has in-frame clones only and misses some. In the table there are about 20,000 clones, around 78% of which are singletons. The specimen comprised PBMCs, sampled before anti-PD-1 treatment. The receptor set was obtained from a human donor with basal cell carcinoma.

The J gene is TRBJ2-1, the V gene TRBV3-1 (or the pseudogene TRBV3-2), with D uncertain. The CDR3 loop spans 15 amino acids. Trimming cost V 0 bases and J 5 bases, with 11 bases left between them. CDR1 and CDR2 (germline): LGHDT, YNNKEL (reference sequence). The CDR3 DNA reads TGTGCCAGCAGCCAAGATCTTGGCTATCACAATGAGCAGTTCTTC. Amino acid sequence: CASSQDLGYHNEQFF.

The table lists this clone with a count of one. The chain is built from TRBV19 and TRBJ1-4; possible D gene TRBD1, 6 bases. The ends were cut back, 7 bases at V and 8 bases at J, with 14 bases in the middle. Germline lookup yields CDR1 LNHDA and CDR2 SQIVND (reference sequence). The length of the CDR3 is 13 residues. The CDR3 DNA sequence: TGTGCCAGTAAATTCAGGGGAAGAGAAAAACTGTTTTTT. As protein: CASKFRGREKLFF.

The chain couples TRBV7-3 to TRBJ2-3, with 10 bases matching TRBD2. Germline values: CDR1 SGHTA, CDR2 FQGTGA. The CDR3 has 15 residues. With 2 bases clipped from V and 1 base from J, the junction kept 0 bases outside the gene matches. The CDR3 coding sequence is TGTGCCAGCAGCTTAGGGACTAGCGGCACAGATACGCAGTATTTT. Amino acids: CASSLGTSGTDTQYF.

The V call is TRBV7-2, the J call TRBJ2-3; TRBD2 matches 9 bases. From germline, CDR1 is SGHTA and CDR2 FQGNSA. J gave up 6 bases and V 2 bases, and 3 bases lay outside the gene matches. This CDR3 has 14 residues. This CDR3 reads CASSLWAGGDTQYF. CDR3 coding DNA: TGTGCCAGCAGCTTATGGGCGGGGGGGGATACGCAGTATTTT.

This clone turned up a few times. The CDR3 bases are TGTGCCAGTAGTATTTCTAGCGTGAGCTCAGATACGCAGTATTTT. Residues: CASSISSVSSDTQYF. The chain carries TRBV19 and TRBJ2-3; D possibly corresponds to TRBD2 (6 bases). The V end lost 3 bases, the J end lost 4 bases, and 14 bases lay between the germline ends. This CDR3 comprises 15 residues. In germline, CDR1 is LNHDA, CDR2 SQIVND (reference sequence).

This clone appeared once. This rearrangement joins TRBV2 to TRBJ2-1; 8 positions match TRBD2. The CDR3 totals 19 residues. The germline CDR1 and CDR2 sequences are SNHLY and FYNNEI. The CDR3 bases are TGTCCCCGCAGTCACGGGGGGGCGGGGGTGGGGAGCTCCTACAATGAGCAGTTCTTC. Its protein is CPRSHGGAGVGSSYNEQFF.

The table lists this clone with a count of one. The CDR3 sequence: CATSRDPLAGDTQYF. CDR3 bases: TGTGCCACCAGCAGAGATCCACTAGCCGGAGATACGCAGTATTTT. V usage is TRBV15 and J usage is TRBJ2-3, with D possibly TRBD2 on 6 matching bases. This CDR3 is 15 amino acids long. Germline CDR1 and CDR2: LNHNV and YYDKDF (reference sequence). Deletions cut 0 bases from V and 5 bases from J, with 12 bases between.

This chain links TRBV4-3 with TRBJ1-2; TRBD1 is a possible D gene (6 bases). V dropped 4 bases and J dropped 4 bases, with 13 bases sitting between them. The V gene's germline CDR1 is LGHNA and CDR2 YSLEER. The CDR3 is 14 residues long. CDR3 nucleotide sequence: TGCGCCAGCAGCCCAACGAACAGGGTCTATGGCTACACCTTC. This codes for CASSPTNRVYGYTF.

This chain connects TRBV12-3 or TRBV12-4 to TRBJ1-5, with D unresolved. V was shortened by 1 base and J by 7 bases, with 5 bases between the two germline ends. The CDR3 consists of 12 residues. The CDR3 DNA follows: TGTGCCAGCAGTTTAGTCCCCCAGCCCCAGCATTTT. Its protein product is CASSLVPQPQHF.

The chain carries TRBV4-1 and TRBJ1-5; TRBD1 matches at 8 bases. Trimming took 4 bases from V and 2 from J; bases not matched to a gene: 4. This CDR3 comprises 15 residues. Germline V gene data show CDR1 as MGHRA and CDR2 as YSYEKL. Here the CDR3 DNA reads TGCGCCAGCAGCCGTATGACAGGGGGCAATCAGCCCCAGCATTTT. This codes for CASSRMTGGNQPQHF.

The CDR3 nucleotides are TGTGCCATCAGTGATCACCAGGGCAACAATGAGCAGTTCTTC. Translated, it gives CAISDHQGNNEQFF. The chain recombines TRBV10-3 with TRBJ2-1; tentatively, D is TRBD1 (5 bases). V shed 3 bases and J shed 5 bases, with 11 bases lying between them. Germline CDR1 is ENHRY and CDR2 is SYGVKD. This CDR3 contains 14 residues.